This TCR beta chain was sequenced for a study of blood T cell repertoires in COVID-19. Study in general: Sites in the United States, Italy and Spain provided acute and convalescent COVID-19 samples. T cells, B-cell-depleted T cells, or PBMCs supplied cDNA or gDNA.

Per the original methods: Cell counts per sample came from amplifying reference gene primers. Profiling relied on immunoSEQ multiplex PCR, and the TCRdb table lists in-frame clones only, not all of them. V and J calls and clone size are given by that table; D and trimming were obtained from the DNA. The table includes 200,000 or so clones, roughly 80% detected once. A few counts support this clone. V shed 2 bases, J shed 3 bases, and the junction held 1 base outside the gene matches. The CDR3 has 14 amino acids. Germline CDR1 and CDR2: SGHTA and FQGNSA. The chain joins TRBV7-2 to TRBJ2-7; 10 positions match TRBD2. The TCR was taken from a woman in her sixties or seventies who had recovered from COVID-19. The specimen was peripheral blood. The CDR3 DNA is TGTGCCAGCAGCTTAACTAGCGGGGACTACGAGCAGTACTTC. Its translation: CASSLTSGDYEQYF.